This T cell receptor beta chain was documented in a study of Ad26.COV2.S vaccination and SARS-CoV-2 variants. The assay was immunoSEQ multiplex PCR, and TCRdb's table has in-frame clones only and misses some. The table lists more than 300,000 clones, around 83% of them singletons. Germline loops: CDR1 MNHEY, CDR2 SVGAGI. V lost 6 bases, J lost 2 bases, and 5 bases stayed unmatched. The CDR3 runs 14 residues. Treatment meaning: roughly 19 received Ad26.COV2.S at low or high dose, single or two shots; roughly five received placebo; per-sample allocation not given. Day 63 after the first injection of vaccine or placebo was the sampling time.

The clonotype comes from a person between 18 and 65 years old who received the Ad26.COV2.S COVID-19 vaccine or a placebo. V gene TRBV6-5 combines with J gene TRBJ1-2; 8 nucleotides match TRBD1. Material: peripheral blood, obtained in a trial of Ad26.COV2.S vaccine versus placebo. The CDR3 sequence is CASSRRTGNYGYTF. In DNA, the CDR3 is TGTGCCAGCAGCCGGAGGACAGGGAACTATGGCTACACCTTC.